These 3 T cell receptor beta chains were all obtained from the same sample, sequenced in a study of OX40 agonist ivuxolimab in advanced cancers. Clones were sequenced by immunoSEQ multiplex PCR, and TCRdb holds only the in-frame ones, with some missing. There are some 45,000 clones in the sample; 86% occur only once, and 20% to 25% lies in the top ten. Material: CD4+ or CD8+ T cells sorted from blood, obtained in a trial of the OX40 agonist ivuxolimab. All receptors come from an adult with an advanced solid tumor such as melanoma, head and neck, liver or kidney cancer.

The chain recombines TRBV10-1 with TRBJ1-3; D unclear. CDR1 is WNHNN and CDR2 is SYGVQD in the germline V gene (reference sequence). V lost 2 bases and J lost 0, with 5 bases in between. This CDR3 spans 14 amino acids. The CDR3 loop reads CASSEAYSGNTIYF. CDR3 nucleotides: TGCGCCAGCAGTGAGGCATACTCTGGAAACACCATATATTTT.

V and J are TRBV5-5 and TRBJ2-1; no firm D call. V was cut by 1 base and J by 5 bases, with 10 bases left in between. The CDR3 extends over 14 amino acids. CDR1 and CDR2 (germline): SGHKS, YYEKEE (reference sequence). The DNA for the CDR3 is TGTGCCAGCAGCTTGAGGGTAGGGCACAATGAGCAGTTCTTC. It is translated as CASSLRVGHNEQFF.

This clone occurred many times. V and J are TRBV4-2 and TRBJ1-1; tentatively, D is TRBD1 (6 bases). This CDR3 contains 14 residues. V was shortened by 4 bases and J by 0 bases, with 9 bases between the two germline ends. CDR1 LGHNA and CDR2 YNFKEQ come from the germline V gene. The CDR3 DNA sequence: TGTGCCAGCAGCCCGGGGGCCATGAACACTGAAGCTTTCTTT. It is translated as CASSPGAMNTEAFF.